The present T cell receptor beta chain was sequenced within a study of sequential checkpoint blockade in melanoma. Treatment in this sample: randomized to nivolumab then ipilimumab (arm A) or the reverse (arm B). TCRdb's table, derived via immunoSEQ multiplex PCR, lists solely in-frame clones and lacks some. This repertoire shows roughly 20,000 clones, more than 25% found once; its top ten account for 7.2%. Trimming pared 5 bases from V and 4 bases from J, leaving 25 bases between. This CDR3 contains 17 residues. Per the germline V gene, CDR1 is SGDLS and CDR2 is YYNGEE. The receptor's source is a human donor with melanoma. This chain uses TRBV9 with TRBJ2-7, with a tentative D call TRBD2 (7 bases). The sequencing here drew on tumor tissue (inferred from file names), taken from a patient given nivolumab and ipilimumab in sequence. CDR3 loop: CASSEWSGGVSRYEQYF. Here the CDR3 DNA reads TGTGCCAGCAGTGAATGGTCGGGGGGCGTATCCAGGTACGAGCAGTACTTC.